Listed below are T cell receptor beta chains from one sample, sequenced in a study of blood T cell repertoires in COVID-19. Assay used: immunoSEQ multiplex PCR; TCRdb lists only in-frame clones, some missing. The repertoire holds roughly 250,000 clones, with approximately 87% as singletons. The sample consisted of peripheral blood. The receptor set was obtained from a woman aged 30 to 39 with COVID-19, enrolled during active disease. The CDR3 runs from the conserved cysteine through the conserved F or W. The D gene is left open where the match is weak. A clone size is listed for some rows: how often the clone was seen (once, few, many), or a class if it is expanded.

j_gene,abundance,d_gene,v_gene,CDR3aa,CDR3nt
TRBJ1-6,-,TRBD1,TRBV18,CASSEQGALPNSPLHF,TGTGCCAGCTCCGAACAGGGGGCCCTACCAAATTCACCCCTCCACTTT
TRBJ2-7,-,-,TRBV6-5,CASSKDRKPYEQYF,TGTGCCAGCAGCAAAGACAGGAAACCCTACGAGCAGTACTTC
TRBJ1-4,-,TRBD1,TRBV12-5,CASDRDRGVEKLFF,TGTGCTAGTGACAGGGACAGGGGGGTTGAAAAACTGTTTTTT
TRBJ1-5,-,-,TRBV29-1,CSVPDRSRSNQPQHF,TGCAGCGTTCCTGACCGTAGCCGTAGCAATCAGCCCCAGCATTTT
TRBJ1-1,-,TRBD1,TRBV4-1,CASSQYRGGEAFF,TGCGCCAGCAGCCAATACAGGGGTGGTGAAGCTTTCTTT
TRBJ2-7,-,-,TRBV2,CASSVLEQYF,TGTGCCAGCAGTGTCCTCGAGCAGTACTTC
TRBJ1-1,-,-,TRBV6-6,CASHETGGNTEAFF,TGTGCCAGCCACGAGACAGGTGGAAACACTGAAGCTTTCTTT
TRBJ1-3,-,TRBD1,TRBV2,CASSATGGSGNTIYF,TGTGCCAGCAGTGCCACAGGGGGGTCTGGAAACACCATATATTTT
TRBJ2-5,-,-,TRBV15,CATSKYPGTLAVPLAQYF,TGTGCCACCAGCAAATACCCTGGGACTCTTGCGGTCCCATTGGCCCAGTACTTC
TRBJ2-7,-,-,TRBV27,CASSLRHNYEQYF,TGTGCCAGCAGTTTGAGACACAATTACGAGCAGTACTTC
TRBJ2-7,-,-,TRBV5-8,CASSYRDSYEQYF,TGTGCCAGCAGTTACAGGGATTCCTACGAGCAGTACTTC
TRBJ1-1,once,-,TRBV29-1,CSVEGGGQHTEAFF,TGCAGCGTTGAAGGGGGTGGACAGCACACTGAAGCTTTCTTT
TRBJ1-2,-,-,TRBV28,CASSGGPGGIEGYTF,TGTGCCAGCAGTGGAGGGCCGGGGGGTATTGAAGGCTACACCTTC
TRBJ1-1,once,-,TRBV6-5,CASSYSMSGPVAFF,TGTGCCAGCAGTTACTCGATGTCGGGTCCGGTGGCTTTCTTT
TRBJ1-2,-,-,TRBV5-1,CATKRNLGGYGYTF,TGCGCCACCAAACGCAACCTGGGAGGCTATGGCTACACCTTC
TRBJ2-1,-,-,TRBV6-5,CASSYSPDSLYNEQFF,TGTGCCAGCAGTTACTCGCCCGACAGCTTATACAATGAGCAGTTCTTC
TRBJ2-6,-,-,TRBV6-5,CASSYGRGGANVLTF,TGTGCCAGCAGTTACGGCAGAGGTGGGGCCAACGTCCTGACTTTC
TRBJ2-1,-,-,TRBV7-9,CATQEGGGEQFF,TGTGCCACCCAGGAGGGAGGAGGTGAGCAGTTCTTC
TRBJ1-1,once,-,TRBV19,CASSITPGDSTEAFF,TGTGCCAGTAGTATCACACCGGGGGATAGTACTGAAGCTTTCTTT
TRBJ1-2,-,TRBD1,TRBV29-1,CSVLPTGVNYGYTF,TGCAGCGTCCTACCGACAGGGGTGAACTATGGCTACACCTTC
TRBJ2-7,once,TRBD1,TRBV6-5,CASSYSPQGGYEQYF,TGTGCCAGCAGTTATTCCCCACAGGGGGGCTACGAGCAGTACTTC
TRBJ2-3,-,TRBD2,TRBV19,CASTAGRGGRTDTQYF,TGTGCCAGTACCGCCGGTCGGGGGGGCCGGACAGATACGCAGTATTTT
TRBJ2-5,-,-,TRBV5-1,CASSSRTLPSLETQYF,TGCGCCAGCAGCTCCCGGACTCTCCCCTCCCTTGAGACCCAGTACTTC
TRBJ1-4,-,TRBD1,TRBV5-5,CASSLLFSTGNPNEKLFF,TGTGCCAGCAGCTTGTTATTTTCGACAGGGAACCCTAATGAAAAACTGTTTTTT
TRBJ2-2,-,-,TRBV29-1,CSANRRNTGELFF,TGCAGCGCCAACAGGAGGAACACCGGGGAGCTGTTTTTT
TRBJ2-7,-,TRBD1,TRBV28,CASSLRGTGTSYEQYF,TGTGCCAGCAGTTTAAGGGGGACAGGGACCTCCTACGAGCAGTACTTC
TRBJ2-3,-,-,TRBV30,CAWSSGTGRDTQYF,TGTGCCTGGAGTTCGGGGACTGGCCGGGATACGCAGTATTTT
TRBJ2-5,-,TRBD2,TRBV19,CASSNQRGGGTKETQYF,TGTGCCAGTAGTAACCAGCGGGGCGGGGGGACTAAAGAGACCCAGTACTTC
TRBJ2-7,-,TRBD1,TRBV19,CASSTGQGDYEQYF,TGTGCCAGTAGTACCGGACAGGGAGACTACGAGCAGTACTTC
TRBJ2-7,-,-,TRBV14,CASSQARGSYEQYF,TGTGCCAGCAGCCAAGCAAGGGGATCCTACGAGCAGTACTTC
TRBJ2-2,-,-,TRBV9,CASSVVWGAGELFF,TGTGCCAGCAGCGTAGTGTGGGGGGCCGGGGAGCTGTTTTTT
TRBJ2-1,-,TRBD1,TRBV11-1,CASSWIGGARDEQFF,TGTGCCAGCAGCTGGATAGGGGGCGCCCGGGATGAGCAGTTCTTC
TRBJ1-2,-,TRBD1,TRBV10-3,CAIGTGGERDYGYTF,TGTGCCATCGGGACAGGGGGCGAAAGGGACTATGGCTACACCTTC
TRBJ2-7,-,-,TRBV5-4,CASSLFQTAEQYF,TGTGCCAGCAGCTTGTTCCAGACTGCCGAGCAGTACTTC
TRBJ2-1,-,-,TRBV7-2,CASSLFTGVSYNEQFF,TGTGCCAGCAGCTTATTTACGGGGGTCTCCTACAATGAGCAGTTCTTC
TRBJ1-3,-,-,TRBV19,CASRTGTPFSGNTIYF,TGTGCCAGTAGGACCGGGACACCTTTCTCTGGAAACACCATATATTTT
TRBJ2-3,-,-,TRBV25-1,CASSLGGGGGDTQYF,TGTGCCAGCAGCCTCGGAGGGGGCGGAGGAGATACGCAGTATTTT
TRBJ1-1,-,-,TRBV6-5,CASSPTGGSTEAFF,TGTGCCAGCAGCCCCACCGGGGGGAGCACTGAAGCTTTCTTT
TRBJ1-2,-,-,TRBV15,CATRGGLPPVYGYTF,TGTGCCACCAGGGGAGGCCTCCCCCCAGTCTATGGCTACACCTTC
TRBJ1-2,-,-,TRBV3-1/TRBV3-2,CASSHIDYGYTF,TGTGCCAGCAGCCATATCGACTATGGCTACACCTTC
TRBJ2-3,-,-,TRBV27,CASSSTNPPIERTSTDTQYF,TGTGCCAGCAGTTCCACTAACCCGCCCATCGAACGCACTAGCACAGATACGCAGTATTTT
TRBJ2-5,-,-,TRBV7-7,CASSLGILERETQYF,TGTGCCAGCAGCTTAGGAATCTTGGAGCGTGAGACCCAGTACTTC
TRBJ1-5,few,-,TRBV15,CATTEDNYQPQHF,TGTGCCACCACCGAGGACAACTATCAGCCCCAGCATTTT
TRBJ1-1,-,TRBD1,TRBV5-4,CASSWGGTGNTEAFF,TGTGCCAGCAGCTGGGGAGGGACAGGGAACACTGAAGCTTTCTTT